The clone carrying this T cell receptor (beta chain) has more than one count but fewer than ten. What it binds is not known. This record belongs to a study of blood T cells in healthy people across ages. Regarding the study as a whole: The diversity estimates, figures obtained from one million T cells, were considered underestimates. Getting older went along with TCR beta diversity per million T cells dropping roughly linearly. PBMCs went unsorted, and a conclusive naive versus antigen-experienced comparison was therefore prevented.

A second PCR of roughly 7 to 11 cycles used a sample-barcoded 5' primer and a J-beta primer mix. From the 5' RACE reads, TCRdb called clonotypes with MiXCR, one entry per CDR3 protein. The sample gives about 1.7 million distinct CDR3 sequences, 25% to 30% of which show up once; 7.7% is in the top ten. The sequence was collected from a woman aged 30 to 39 in good health. The sample taken for sequencing was blood.

CDR3 region: CASRERETGRGYTF. CDR3 bases: TGTGCCAGCAGGGAACGAGAGACAGGGCGAGGCTACACCTTC. The chain is built from TRBV2 and TRBJ1-2; 7 bases agree with TRBD1. The V and J ends lost 6 bases and 8 bases, in that order; junction bases with no gene match: 12. Germline V CDR1 and CDR2: SNHLY, FYNNEI. There are 14 residues in the CDR3.